Listed here is a single TCR beta chain. Participant ages covered roughly 18 to 89 years across around 25 US areas. Cohort allocation depended upon clinical history that participants reported. Either two negative PCRs, clearance, or symptom resolution qualified Cohort 3 donors as recovered. The repertoire was sequenced with immunoSEQ multiplex PCR; TCRdb's copy has only in-frame clones and lacks some. Among fewer than 500,000 clones listed, 70% to 90% were seen once. The data stem from a study of blood T cell repertoires in COVID-19. Study information: PBMCs, B-cell-depleted T cells, or T cells provided the cDNA or gDNA that made up the material.

The CDR3 has 20 amino acids. The chain couples TRBV21-1 to TRBJ2-4; the table assigns TRBD1, which was not confirmed against the DNA. TRBV21-1 is listed as a pseudogene. This clonotype originated in a man aged 25 to 40 who had recovered from COVID-19. The material sequenced was PBMCs or T cells enriched from blood (not recorded which). The chain's CDR3 is CASSKERGRGHSSAKNIQYF. The CDR3 coding sequence is TGTGCCAGCAGCAAAGAAAGGGGTCGTGGCCACTCGTCAGCCAAAAACATTCAGTACTTC.